The 3 T cell receptor beta chains presented below share a single source sample, sequenced in a study of Tregs in tolerant kidney transplant recipients. TCRdb keeps only in-frame clones here, not all; method: immunoSEQ multiplex PCR. Recorded for this sample: tens of thousands of clones. The sequencing here drew on CD4+ T cells from blood, taken before the transplant. The receptors shown here come from a human donor who received a combined kidney and bone marrow transplant.

This clone is classed as medium-sized (0.01 to 0.1%) by frequency. The read is 3 residues too short to cover the CDR3 end, so that end is filled in from the germline J gene. The chain links TRBV12-3 or TRBV12-4 to TRBJ2-1; TRBD2 agrees at 11 bases. The CDR3 runs to 18 residues. After removal of 4 bases from V and 7 bases from J, the junction contained 15 bases not matched to a gene. The CDR3 protein is CASSSILTSGSKLNEQFF. The CDR3 bases that were read are TGTGCCAGCAGTTCCATCCTCACTAGCGGGAGTAAATTGAATGAG.

Note on this clone: Sequencing ends 3 residues short of the CDR3 end; the germline J gene provides the rest. This chain links TRBV18 with TRBJ2-2, with D possibly TRBD1 on 6 matching bases. The germline V and J ends were trimmed by 6 bases and 1 base, with 9 bases remaining between them. The CDR3 spans 14 residues. In germline, CDR1 is KGHSH, CDR2 LQKENI. Here the CDR3 reads CASSPDRNTGELFF. Partial CDR3 DNA: TGTGCCAGCTCTCCGGACAGGAACACCGGGGAG.

About this clone: The read is 3 residues too short to cover the CDR3 end, so that end is filled in from the germline J gene. This rearrangement joins TRBV7-3 to TRBJ2-2; D remains unclear. Trimming took off 3 bases at V and 7 bases at J, with 15 bases between the two ends. CDR1 is SGHTA and CDR2 is FQGTGA in the germline V gene. CDR3 length: 15 amino acids. Incomplete CDR3 DNA: TGTGCCAGCAGCTTCACTGCTAGTGGGTACGGGGAG. It translates to CASSFTASGYGE. The CDR3 in its entirety is CASSFTASGYGELFF.